Following are 10 T cell receptor beta chains from one sample sequenced in a study of breast tumors, draining lymph nodes, adjacent tissues. Samples came from axillary lymph nodes draining the breast cancer. One entry per CDR3 protein results from TCRdb running MiXCR on the multiplex PCR reads. The sample holds tens of thousands of distinct CDR3 sequences, around 30% seen once. Specimen: axillary lymph node tissue. These receptors were collected from a female donor with breast cancer. Some clones in this sample may be carry-over from other donors' samples.

This clonotype is medium-sized in the sample. The chain employs TRBV2 and TRBJ1-2; D remains ambiguous. V was shortened by 2 bases and J by 8 bases, with 6 bases between the two germline ends. Germline CDR1 SNHLY, CDR2 FYNNEI. This CDR3 is 11 amino acids long. In DNA form, the CDR3 reads TGTGCCAGCAGTGAAAACGTAGGCTACACCTTC. It yields the protein CASSENVGYTF.

This clonotype was seen at least ten times. The rearrangement joins TRBV6-1 to TRBJ2-7; TRBD1 matches at 7 bases. The CDR3 length is 13 residues. The trim removed 8 bases at V and 0 bases at J, leaving 4 bases unmatched. The germline V gene has CDR1 MNHNS and CDR2 SASEGT. CDR3 bases: TGTGCCAGCGGGGACAGACCCTCCTACGAGCAGTACTTC. Protein product: CASGDRPSYEQYF.

Many counts were recorded for this clonotype. This rearrangement joins TRBV4-3 to TRBJ1-5; weak D call: TRBD1 (5 bases). The CDR3 has 16 residues. Germline CDR1 and CDR2: LGHNA and YSLEER. Trimming left V 2 bases short and J 4 bases short, with 15 bases between. The CDR3 DNA is TGCGCCAGCAGCCAAACCTCCGGGACGGGAAATCAGCCCCAGCATTTT. Translated: CASSQTSGTGNQPQHF.

This clonotype was counted many times. The gene calls are TRBV4-1 and TRBJ1-4; 7 positions match TRBD1. V shed 2 bases and J 7 bases; nucleotides not matched to a gene: 10. The CDR3 extends over 16 amino acids. Germline assignment: CDR1 MGHRA and CDR2 YSYEKL. The DNA of the CDR3 is TGCGCCAGCAGCCAACCAAGACAGGGTTTACGTGAAAAACTGTTTTTT. Translation gives CASSQPRQGLREKLFF.

With regard to this clonotype: Since no conserved phenylalanine or tryptophan closes the CDR3, a read error is the likely cause. The chain joins TRBV11-3 to TRBJ2-5; a possible D gene is TRBD1 (6 bases). This CDR3 region has 14 residues. Germline V gives CDR1 SGHNT, CDR2 YENEEA. CDR3 sequence (DNA): TGCGCCAGCAGCCTCGGACAGAACCAAGAGACCCAGTACCTC. This codes for CASSLGQNQETQYL.

This clonotype was detected many times. J is TRBJ2-5 and V is TRBV9; TRBD2 is a possible D gene (5 bases). CDR3 length equals 14 residues. Germline-derived CDR1 and CDR2 are SGDLS and YYNGEE. Trimming cost V 1 base and J 5 bases, with 12 bases left between them. The CDR3 spells CASSVSGIFETQYF. In DNA form, the CDR3 reads TGTGCCAGCAGCGTATCCGGGATCTTCGAGACCCAGTACTTC.

This clonotype was observed many times. The V gene is TRBV5-5, the J gene TRBJ2-2, with 13 bases aligning to TRBD2. Germline trimming cut 4 bases from V and 6 bases from J; bases unmatched to any gene: 12. This CDR3 has 18 amino acids. The germline V gene encodes CDR1 SGHKS and CDR2 YYEKEE (reference sequence). The CDR3 protein is CASSEGLGLAGVPGELFF. CDR3 coding DNA: TGTGCCAGCAGCGAGGGGCTCGGACTAGCGGGAGTCCCCGGGGAGCTGTTTTTT.

About this clonotype: The conserved phenylalanine or tryptophan is not found at the CDR3 terminus, so this likely reflects a read error. The DNA is omitted, as the CDR3 cannot be located on it reliably, and the CDR3 follows TCRdb's listing. The chain links TRBV2 to TRBJ1-2; the table's TRBD1 call for D was not verified on the DNA. The CDR3 is 11 residues long, ends included. Germline CDR1 is SNHLY and CDR2 is FYNNEI. The CDR3: CASTRDRGLTL.

This clonotype has a count of ten or more. The chain employs TRBV5-6 and TRBJ2-1; 11 bases are shared with TRBD2. The CDR3 is 16 amino acids. CDR1 is SGHDT and CDR2 is YYEEEE in the germline V gene. J lost 7 bases, V lost 4 bases, and 10 bases had no gene match. The CDR3 loop is CASSPLLAGGRNEQFF. The CDR3, as DNA: TGTGCCAGCAGCCCCCTCCTAGCGGGAGGCCGGAATGAGCAGTTCTTC.

This clonotype was counted many times. The chain links TRBV18 to TRBJ2-5; TRBD2 might be the D (5 bases). Trimming took off 4 bases at V and 7 bases at J, with 10 bases between the two ends. Per the germline V gene, CDR1 is KGHSH and CDR2 is LQKENI. The CDR3 is made up of 12 amino acids. This chain's CDR3 is CASSLGEGTQYF. The CDR3 DNA sequence: TGTGCCAGCTCACTCGGGGAAGGGACCCAGTACTTC.